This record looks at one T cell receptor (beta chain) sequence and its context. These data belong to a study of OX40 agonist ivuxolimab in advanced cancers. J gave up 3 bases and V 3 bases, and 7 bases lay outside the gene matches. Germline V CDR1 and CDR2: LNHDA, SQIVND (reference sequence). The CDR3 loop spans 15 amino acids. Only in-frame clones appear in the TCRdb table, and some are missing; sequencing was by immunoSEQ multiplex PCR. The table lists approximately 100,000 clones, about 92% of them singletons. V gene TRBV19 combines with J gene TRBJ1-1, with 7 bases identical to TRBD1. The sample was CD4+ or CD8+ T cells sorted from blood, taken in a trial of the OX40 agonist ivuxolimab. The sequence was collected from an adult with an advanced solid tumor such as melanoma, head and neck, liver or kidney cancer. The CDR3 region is CASSIGDREYTEAFF. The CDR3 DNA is TGTGCCAGTAGTATTGGCGACAGGGAATACACTGAAGCTTTCTTT.